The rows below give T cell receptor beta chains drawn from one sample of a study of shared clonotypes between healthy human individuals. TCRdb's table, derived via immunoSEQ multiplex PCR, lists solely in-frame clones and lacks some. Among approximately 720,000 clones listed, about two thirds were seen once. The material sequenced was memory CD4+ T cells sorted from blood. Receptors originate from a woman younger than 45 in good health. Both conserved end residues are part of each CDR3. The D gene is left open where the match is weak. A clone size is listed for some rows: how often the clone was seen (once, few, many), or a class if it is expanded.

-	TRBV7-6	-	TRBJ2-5	CASSPEGGWGTQYF	TGTGCCAGCAGCCCAGAGGGGGGTTGGGGGACCCAGTACTTC
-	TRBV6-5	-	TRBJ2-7	CASRSGYSYEQYF	TGTGCCAGCAGATCGGGATACTCCTACGAGCAGTACTTC
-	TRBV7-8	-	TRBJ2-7	CASSTQYREQYF	TGTGCCAGCAGCACCCAGTACCGCGAGCAGTACTTC
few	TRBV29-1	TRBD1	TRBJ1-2	CSVEAPGQLYGYTF	TGCAGCGTTGAAGCTCCGGGACAGCTCTATGGCTACACCTTC
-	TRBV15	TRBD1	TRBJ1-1	CATSRAEGAVRAFF	TGTGCCACCAGCAGGGCTGAGGGGGCAGTGAGAGCTTTCTTT
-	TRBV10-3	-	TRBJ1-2	CAISESSGDYGYTF	TGTGCCATCAGTGAGTCGTCAGGGGACTATGGCTACACCTTC
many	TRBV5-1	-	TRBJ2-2	CASSFVGSYTGELFF	TGCGCCAGCAGCTTTGTCGGGAGCTACACCGGGGAGCTGTTTTTT
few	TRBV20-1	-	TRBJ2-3	CSSRIPDTQYF	TGCAGTTCTAGGATCCCAGATACGCAGTATTTT
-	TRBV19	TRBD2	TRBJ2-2	CASMSGIGTGELFF	TGTGCCAGTATGAGCGGGATCGGCACCGGGGAGCTGTTTTTT
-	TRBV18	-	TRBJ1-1	CASKTGQHNKNTEAFF	TGTGCCAGTAAGACAGGCCAACACAATAAAAACACTGAAGCTTTCTTT
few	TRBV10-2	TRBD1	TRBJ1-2	CASSDQTGGDYGYTF	TGCGCCAGCAGTGACCAGACAGGGGGGGACTATGGCTACACCTTC
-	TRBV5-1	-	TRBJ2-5	CASSLGMQETQYF	TGCGCCAGCAGCTTGGGTATGCAAGAGACCCAGTACTTC
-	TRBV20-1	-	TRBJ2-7	CSASYDWRSYF	TGCAGTGCTAGTTATGATTGGCGTTCGTACTTC
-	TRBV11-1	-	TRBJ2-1	CASSFGVGKYNEQFF	TGTGCCAGCAGCTTCGGGGTCGGGAAATACAATGAGCAGTTCTTC
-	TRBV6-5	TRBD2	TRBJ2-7	CASSLSGSRGHEQYF	TGTGCCAGCAGCCTTAGCGGGAGCAGAGGCCACGAGCAGTACTTC
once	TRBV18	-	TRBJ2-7	CASSPRYTYEQYF	TGTGCCAGCTCACCACGATATACCTACGAGCAGTACTTC
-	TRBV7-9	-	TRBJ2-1	CASCQDRYNEQFF	TGTGCCAGCTGTCAGGACCGCTACAATGAGCAGTTCTTC
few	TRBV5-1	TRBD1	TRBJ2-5	CASSSGTAQETQYF	TGCGCCAGCAGTTCCGGGACAGCCCAAGAGACCCAGTACTTC
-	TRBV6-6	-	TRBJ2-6	CASSYQSSGANVLTF	TGTGCCAGCAGTTACCAGAGCTCTGGGGCCAACGTCCTGACTTTC
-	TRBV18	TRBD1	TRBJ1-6	CAGSGQANSPLHF	TGTGCCGGGTCGGGACAGGCTAATTCACCCCTCCACTTT
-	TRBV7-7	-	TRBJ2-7	CASSLRGGVGLDEQYF	TGTGCCAGCAGCTTACGCGGTGGGGTAGGGTTAGACGAGCAGTACTTC
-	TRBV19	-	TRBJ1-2	CASRSETTTNYGYTF	TGTGCCAGTAGGAGTGAGACTACAACTAACTATGGCTACACCTTC
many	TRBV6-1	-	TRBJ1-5	CASSDNRASNQPQHF	TGTGCCAGCAGTGATAACAGGGCTAGCAATCAGCCCCAGCATTTT
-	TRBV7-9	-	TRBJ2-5	CASSGLTGLVPGETQYF	TGTGCCAGCAGCGGGCTGACAGGACTGGTCCCGGGAGAGACCCAGTACTTC
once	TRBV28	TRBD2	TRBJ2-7	CASGVGGAVSEQYF	TGTGCCAGTGGTGTGGGAGGGGCAGTTTCCGAGCAGTACTTC
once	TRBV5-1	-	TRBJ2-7	CASSWESNRATYEQYF	TGCGCCAGCAGCTGGGAGTCAAACAGGGCAACCTACGAGCAGTACTTC
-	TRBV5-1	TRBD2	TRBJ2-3	CASSPGVAGGIADTQYF	TGCGCCAGCAGCCCGGGGGTAGCGGGAGGAATCGCAGATACGCAGTATTTT
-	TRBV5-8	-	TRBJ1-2	CASSLAVTENYGYTF	TGTGCCAGCAGCTTAGCGGTGACAGAAAACTATGGCTACACCTTC
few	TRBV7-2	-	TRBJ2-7	CASSLFPAAYEQYF	TGTGCCAGCAGCTTATTTCCCGCGGCCTACGAGCAGTACTTC
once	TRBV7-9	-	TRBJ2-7	CASSLIGGKYEQYF	TGTGCCAGCAGCTTAATTGGGGGCAAGTACGAGCAGTACTTC
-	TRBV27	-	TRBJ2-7	CASSLNSGVEQYF	TGTGCCAGCAGTTTAAATTCGGGGGTCGAGCAGTACTTC
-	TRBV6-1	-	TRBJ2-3	CASSGLDADTQYF	TGTGCCAGCAGTGGACTGGACGCGGATACGCAGTATTTT
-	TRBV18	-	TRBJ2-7	CASSPVDGGGVEQYF	TGTGCCAGCTCACCGGTAGACGGTGGTGGGGTCGAGCAGTACTTC
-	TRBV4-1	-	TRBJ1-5	CASSQVGGNQPQHF	TGCGCCAGCAGCCAAGTGGGGGGGAATCAGCCCCAGCATTTT
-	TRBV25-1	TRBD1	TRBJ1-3	CASSDSGQGRNTIYF	TGTGCCAGCAGTGACTCGGGACAGGGACGAAACACCATATATTTT
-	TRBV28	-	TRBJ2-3	CASSLGTAGWGDTQYF	TGTGCCAGCAGTCTAGGGACGGCCGGTTGGGGAGATACGCAGTATTTT
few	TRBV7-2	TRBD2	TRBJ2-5	CASSAGVAGGQETQYF	TGTGCCAGCAGCGCGGGAGTCGCGGGAGGGCAAGAGACCCAGTACTTC
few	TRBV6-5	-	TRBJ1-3	CASIQNSGNTIYF	TGTGCCAGCATACAGAACTCTGGAAACACCATATATTTT
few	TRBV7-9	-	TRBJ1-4	CASHEGLGEKLFF	TGTGCCAGCCACGAGGGGCTTGGTGAAAAACTGTTTTTT
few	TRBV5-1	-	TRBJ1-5	CASSRQGDSNQPQHF	TGCGCCAGCAGCCGTCAGGGCGACAGCAATCAGCCCCAGCATTTT
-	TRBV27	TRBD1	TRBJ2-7	CASSPGTGGMYEQYF	TGTGCCAGCAGCCCTGGGACAGGGGGCATGTACGAGCAGTACTTC
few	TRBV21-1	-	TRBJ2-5	CASSNPKLQGQETQYF	TGTGCCAGCAGCAATCCAAAACTCCAGGGCCAAGAGACCCAGTACTTC
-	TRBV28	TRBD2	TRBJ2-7	CASSFASGRAIDEQYF	TGTGCCAGCAGTTTTGCGAGCGGGAGGGCCATCGACGAGCAGTACTTC
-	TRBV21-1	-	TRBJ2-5	CASSTRTHPKETQYF	TGTGCCAGCAGTACTCGGACCCACCCAAAAGAGACCCAGTACTTC
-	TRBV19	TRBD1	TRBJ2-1	CASSVQGVGEQFF	TGTGCCAGTAGTGTACAGGGGGTCGGTGAGCAGTTCTTC
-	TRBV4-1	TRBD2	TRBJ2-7	CASSPSVTSGRRNEQYF	TGCGCCAGCAGCCCCTCCGTAACCAGCGGGAGGAGGAACGAGCAGTACTTC
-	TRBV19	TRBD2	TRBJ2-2	CASSATSGSYTGELFF	TGTGCCAGTAGTGCAACTAGCGGGAGTTACACCGGGGAGCTGTTTTTT
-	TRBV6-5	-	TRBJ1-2	CASSPGRLGVYGYTF	TGTGCCAGCAGTCCAGGCAGACTGGGAGTCTATGGCTACACCTTC
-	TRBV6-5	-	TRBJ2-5	CASSYRGPQETQYF	TGTGCCAGCAGTTATCGGGGTCCCCAAGAGACCCAGTACTTC